These 18 T cell receptor beta chains were sequenced from one sample in a study of cytomegalovirus exposure and HLA in healthy donors. The PCR employed 60 Vbeta primers together with 13 Jbeta primers. Sequencing used immunoSEQ multiplex PCR; TCRdb keeps in-frame clones, though not all of them. The sample consists of some 200,000 clones, just under 80% of them appearing once. Sample: PBMCs. These TCRs come from a female donor in good health and CMV-seronegative.

This chain uses TRBV19 with TRBJ1-2; D may be TRBD1 (6 bases). Germline CDR1 reads LNHDA; CDR2 reads SQIVND (reference sequence). V was cut by 8 bases and J by 3 bases, with 13 bases left in between. The CDR3 spans 13 residues. The CDR3 DNA sequence: TGTGCCAGTGGGGGCAGAGTAGACTATGGCTACACCTTC. Residues: CASGGRVDYGYTF.

The chain links TRBV7-2 to TRBJ2-7, with 7 bases identical to TRBD2. Unmatched junction bases numbered 3, after V lost 1 base and J lost 0 bases. Germline CDR1 and CDR2: SGHTA and FQGNSA. The CDR3 is made up of 15 amino acids. This chain's CDR3 is CASSLEGGSSYEQYF. CDR3 nucleotides: TGTGCCAGCAGCTTAGAGGGCGGGAGCTCCTACGAGCAGTACTTC.

This sequence joins TRBV7-6 and TRBJ2-1, with 8 bases fitting TRBD2. V shed 5 bases, J shed 5 bases, and the junction held 8 bases outside the gene matches. This CDR3 region has 15 residues. Germline lookup yields CDR1 SGHVS and CDR2 FNYEAQ. The CDR3, as DNA: TGTGCCAGCAGCGCCAGCGGGAGTGGCCACAATGAGCAGTTCTTC. Encoded protein: CASSASGSGHNEQFF.

V usage is TRBV6-5 and J usage is TRBJ2-1; 13 nucleotides align to TRBD2. The J segment lost 7 bases and the V segment lost 6 bases, leaving 0 bases of the junction unmatched. This CDR3 has 13 amino acids. Germline V gene sequence: CDR1 MNHEY, CDR2 SVGAGI. CDR3 DNA: TGTGCCAGCAGACTAGCGGGAGGGAATGAGCAGTTCTTC. Amino acids: CASRLAGGNEQFF.

The gene calls are TRBV21-1 and TRBJ2-3; TRBD2, the D gene given by the table, was not confirmed from the DNA. TRBV21-1 is labeled a pseudogene. The CDR3 spans 12 residues. The CDR3 nucleotides are TGTGCCAGCATCCTTATCACAGATACGCAGTATTTT. Its translation is CASILITDTQYF.

This clone was found once. The chain couples TRBV5-1 to TRBJ2-5; TRBD1 is a possible D gene (5 bases). Per the germline V gene, CDR1 is SGHRS and CDR2 is YFSETQ. The CDR3 extends over 14 amino acids. The V end was cut by 1 base, the J end by 1 base, with 8 bases between. In DNA form, the CDR3 reads TGCGCCAGCAGCTTGCAGGGTCCCCAAGAGACCCAGTACTTC. It yields the protein CASSLQGPQETQYF.

The chain employs TRBV6-1 and TRBJ1-6, with D uncertain. Between the trimmed V and J ends, which lost 6 bases and 5 bases, there was a span of 14 bases. The CDR3 sequence is 15 residues long. CDR1 and CDR2 from the germline V gene are MNHNS and SASEGT. As DNA, the CDR3 is TGTGCCAGCAGGGCCCCCCCGGGGAATAATTCACCCCTCCACTTT. Translating gives CASRAPPGNNSPLHF.

J is TRBJ2-7 and V is TRBV29-1; 10 bases map to TRBD2. The CDR3 contains 15 residues. The germline V gene has CDR1 SQVTM and CDR2 ANQGSEA. J was trimmed by 3 bases and V by 5 bases; bases with no gene match: 10. The CDR3 reads CSVLTGLAIDYEQYF. Here the CDR3 DNA reads TGCAGCGTTCTGACGGGACTAGCGATAGACTACGAGCAGTACTTC.

This chain connects TRBV18 to TRBJ1-5, with 8 bases that match TRBD1. The CDR3 runs 13 residues. V lost 6 bases and J lost 3; bases outside the gene matches: 1. The germline gives CDR1 KGHSH, CDR2 LQKENI. DNA of the CDR3: TGTGCCAGCTCGACAGGGGCCAATCAGCCCCAGCATTTT. It translates to CASSTGANQPQHF.

The genes are TRBV7-3 and TRBJ2-2; 11 bases line up with TRBD2. Per the germline V gene, CDR1 is SGHTA and CDR2 is FQGTGA. The J segment lost 4 bases and the V segment lost 5 bases, leaving 18 bases of the junction unmatched. The CDR3 has 20 amino acids. CDR3 DNA sequence: TGTGCCAGCAGCCCACGGCGAAGGCTAGCGGGGGGCGGGGGCACCGGGGAGCTGTTTTTT. Translation gives CASSPRRRLAGGGGTGELFF.

This chain links TRBV21-1 with TRBJ2-2; the D call TRBD1 from the table was never checked on the DNA. TRBV21-1 is reported as a pseudogene. The CDR3 runs to 17 residues. Here the CDR3 reads CASSTHPGQLNTGELFF. The DNA for the CDR3 is TGTGCCAGCAGCACGCACCCGGGACAGTTGAACACCGGGGAGCTGTTTTTT.

The chain recombines TRBV27 with TRBJ2-5; 8 bases match TRBD2. The CDR3 covers 14 residues. V was pared by 4 bases and J by 1 base, with 2 bases of the junction left unmatched. Germline V gives CDR1 MNHEY, CDR2 SMNVEV (reference sequence). The CDR3 region has the DNA TGTGCCAGCAGTTCCCTAGCGGGCCAAGAGACCCAGTACTTC. It specifies CASSSLAGQETQYF.

In DNA, the CDR3 is TGCGCCAGCAGCTTGGGGGGGACAGGGGTTTGGGATGAGCAGTTCTTC. Translated: CASSLGGTGVWDEQFF. The chain links TRBV5-1 to TRBJ2-1, with TRBD1 identical over 10 bases. CDR3 length: 16 residues. The V gene end was trimmed by 0 bases and the J gene end by 8 bases; junction bases not matched to a gene: 8. CDR1 SGHRS and CDR2 YFSETQ come from the germline V gene.

The V and J genes are TRBV9 and TRBJ1-1, with 7 bases that match TRBD1. This CDR3 is built from 14 residues. The junction had 7 bases not matched to a gene; V was cut back by 4 bases and J by 4 bases. Per the germline V gene, CDR1 is SGDLS and CDR2 is YYNGEE. The CDR3 coding sequence is TGTGCCAGCAGCTCACAGGGGAGAGGCACTGAAGCTTTCTTT. Its protein product is CASSSQGRGTEAFF.

The V gene is TRBV10-3, the J gene TRBJ2-3, with TRBD1 identical over 9 bases. Germline V gives CDR1 ENHRY, CDR2 SYGVKD. CDR3 length equals 14 residues. The trim removed 7 bases at V and 7 bases at J, leaving 9 bases unmatched. The CDR3 region is CAITRTGAVNTQYF. The CDR3 DNA sequence: TGTGCCATCACCCGGACAGGGGCCGTTAATACGCAGTATTTT.

V is TRBV11-2 and J is TRBJ2-1; 12 bases match TRBD2. The CDR3 runs to 17 residues. Trimming removed 0 bases from V and 7 bases from J; junction bases left unmatched: 7. The germline V gene encodes CDR1 SGHAT and CDR2 FQNNGV. The CDR3 region is CASSLDGLAGFINEQFF. DNA of the CDR3: TGTGCCAGCAGCTTAGACGGACTAGCGGGATTTATAAATGAGCAGTTCTTC.

The V gene is TRBV2, the J gene TRBJ2-7, with 9 bases lining up with TRBD2. Germline trimming cut 6 bases from V and 2 bases from J; bases unmatched to any gene: 17. The germline CDR1 and CDR2 sequences are SNHLY and FYNNEI. The CDR3 runs to 18 residues. The DNA for the CDR3 is TGTGCCAGCAGCGTGGGGGCGGGAGGGATAAAAATAACCTACGAGCAGTACTTC. Translation gives CASSVGAGGIKITYEQYF.

The chain uses TRBV2 and TRBJ2-3; a possible D gene is TRBD2 (6 bases). From germline, CDR1 is SNHLY and CDR2 FYNNEI. The V end was cut by 6 bases, the J end by 2 bases, with 21 bases between. CDR3 length equals 17 residues. CDR3 region: CASRGISTRPSTDTQYF. The CDR3 DNA reads as TGTGCCAGCAGGGGAATCTCGACTAGACCTTCCACAGATACGCAGTATTTT.